The following is a T cell receptor beta chain sequence with its context. Its antigen is undetermined. Time point reported: week 11, during vaccination. All doses held 300 ug of mutant IDH1 20-mer peptide, with topical imiquimod. TCRdb keeps only in-frame clones here, not all; method: immunoSEQ multiplex PCR. This table holds about 31,000 clones, around 82% found once. This specimen comes from a study of a mutant IDH1 vaccine in newly diagnosed glioma. General observations from the study: Patients mounted vaccine-induced immune responses in 85% to 95% of cases.

The sequence came from a man younger than 40 with glioma. Sample: PBMCs, taken from a glioma patient whose treatment included an IDH1 peptide vaccine.

The CDR3 coding sequence is TGTGCCAGCAGTTTAAGTACAGCGCCAGCTCGCGAGCAGTACTTC. Its protein product is CASSLSTAPAREQYF. The V and J genes are TRBV27 and TRBJ2-7; D gene uncertain. CDR1 and CDR2 from the germline V gene are MNHEY and SMNVEV (reference sequence). V lost 2 bases to trimming and J lost 6 bases, with 17 bases between them. This CDR3 contains 15 residues.